This passage covers 29 T cell receptor beta chains from one sample sequenced in a study of cytomegalovirus exposure and HLA in healthy donors listed by TCRdb under 2017. The library came from the immunoSEQ multiplex PCR assay. For the multiplex PCR, a mixture combining 60 forward primers for TCR Vbeta segments and 13 reverse primers for TCR Jbeta segments was used. This immuneACCESS table, as held by TCRdb, lists in-frame sequences with V and J called but not all clones. Of the missing ones, under half trace to an unresolved V gene in checked studies; the others have no known cause. The sample profile shows 100,000 to 150,000 clones; roughly 88% of them were found once. Together, the top ten hold under 2% of the sample. Sequences were obtained from PBMCs. The receptors here all came from a boy aged 5 to 17 in good health and CMV-seronegative.

The gene calls are TRBV6-1 and TRBJ1-6; 8 nucleotides agree with TRBD1. Germline V gives CDR1 MNHNS, CDR2 SASEGT. The CDR3 runs 16 residues. V dropped 4 bases and J dropped 6; count of bases not matched to a gene: 8. CDR3 protein: CASSGPAGGGNSPLHF. The CDR3 nucleotides are TGTGCCAGCAGTGGACCGGCAGGGGGCGGTAATTCACCCCTCCACTTT.

The genes are TRBV7-7 and TRBJ2-1, with D possibly matching TRBD1 (6 bases). This CDR3 is built from 16 residues. Germline V gene sequence: CDR1 SSHAT, CDR2 FNYEAQ (reference sequence). Trimming pared 0 bases from V and 1 base from J, leaving 10 bases between. CDR3: CASSLALQGSYNEQFF. In nucleotides, the CDR3 is TGTGCCAGCAGCTTAGCGCTTCAGGGGTCCTACAATGAGCAGTTCTTC.

This chain links TRBV18 with TRBJ1-6; no definite D call. The germline V gene has CDR1 KGHSH and CDR2 LQKENI. V was pared by 1 base and J by 5 bases, with 12 bases between. The CDR3 has 16 residues. The CDR3 sequence: CASSPLGGKDNSPLHF. The DNA for the CDR3 is TGTGCCAGCTCACCACTCGGAGGGAAAGATAATTCACCCCTCCACTTT.

To note about this clone: Other nucleotide sequences in the sample specify the same CDR3. The rearrangement joins TRBV6-5 to TRBJ1-2; a weak D match, TRBD1 (6 bases). The CDR3 extends over 15 amino acids. Germline V lookup: CDR1 MNHEY, CDR2 SVGAGI. With 2 bases removed from V and 2 bases from J, the gap between germline ends came to 12 bases. The CDR3 DNA is TGTGCCAGCAGTTACGGGGGCAGTCAAAACTATGGCTACACCTTC. Encoded protein: CASSYGGSQNYGYTF.

J is TRBJ1-1 and V is TRBV19; 7 bases fit TRBD1. The CDR3 is made up of 14 amino acids. Germline V gene sequence: CDR1 LNHDA, CDR2 SQIVND (reference sequence). Trimming at V came to 5 bases and at J to 10 bases, leaving 13 bases not matched to a gene. The CDR3 protein is CASSPHSEGAAAFF. The CDR3 DNA sequence: TGTGCCAGTAGTCCCCACTCCGAGGGGGCGGCAGCTTTCTTT.

CDR3 sequence (DNA): TGTGCCTGGAGACGCATTGGGGGGGGCACAGATACGCAGTATTTT. This codes for CAWRRIGGGTDTQYF. This chain connects TRBV30 to TRBJ2-3; TRBD2 agrees at 7 bases. Germline loops: CDR1 GTSNPN, CDR2 SVGIG (reference sequence). V dropped 3 bases and J dropped 1; count of bases not matched to a gene: 7. The length of the CDR3 is 15 residues.

This rearrangement joins TRBV6-6 to TRBJ2-7; TRBD2 might be the D (5 bases). Germline-derived CDR1 and CDR2 are MNHNY and SVGAGI (reference sequence). This CDR3 contains 15 residues. Trimming pared 3 bases from V and 2 bases from J, leaving 14 bases between. CDR3 amino acids: CASSYAFDGAYEQYF. Written as DNA, the CDR3 is TGTGCCAGCAGTTATGCTTTTGACGGGGCCTACGAGCAGTACTTC.

Here the CDR3 reads CASRVSTGGTEAFF. CDR3 bases: TGTGCCAGCAGAGTTTCTACAGGGGGCACTGAAGCTTTCTTT. This chain connects TRBV27 to TRBJ1-1; 8 bases fit TRBD1. Germline V gene lookup returns CDR1 MNHEY and CDR2 SMNVEV (reference sequence). V shed 6 bases and J 4 bases; nucleotides not matched to a gene: 7. This CDR3 region has 14 residues.

The chain links TRBV9 to TRBJ2-1; 7 bases map to TRBD1. Trimming removed 0 bases from V and 0 bases from J; junction bases left unmatched: 3. The germline CDR1 and CDR2 sequences are SGDLS and YYNGEE. This CDR3 spans 16 amino acids. The CDR3 here is CASSVGTGASYNEQFF. CDR3 DNA sequence: TGTGCCAGCAGCGTAGGCACAGGGGCCTCCTACAATGAGCAGTTCTTC.

The chain has TRBV2 and TRBJ1-4; 8 bases are a match to TRBD1. Germline loops: CDR1 SNHLY, CDR2 FYNNEI. There are 15 residues in the CDR3. Trimming removed 5 bases from V and 7 bases from J; junction bases left unmatched: 9. CDR3 nucleotides: TGTGCCAGCAGTCTCCGGACAGGGCCGGGTGAAAAACTGTTTTTT. It encodes CASSLRTGPGEKLFF.

This clone was seen more than once but under ten times. V usage is TRBV7-9 and J usage is TRBJ1-1; TRBD1 might be the D (5 bases). The CDR3 loop spans 15 amino acids. With 1 base removed from V and 1 base from J, the gap between germline ends came to 10 bases. The V gene's germline CDR1 is SEHNR and CDR2 FQNEAQ (reference sequence). CDR3 in DNA: TGTGCCAGCAGCTTAGATTGGGGGGGGAACACTGAAGCTTTCTTT. Amino acids: CASSLDWGGNTEAFF. Full variable domain (outside the CDR3, taken from reference TRBV7-9 and TRBJ1-1): DTGVSQNPRHKITKRGQNVTFRCDPISEHNRLYWYRQTLGQGPEFLTYFQNEAQLEKSRLLSDRFSAERPKGSFSTLEIQRTEQGDSAMYLCASSLDWGGNTEAFFGQGTRLTVV.

The chain recombines TRBV7-8 with TRBJ2-1, with 14 positions matching TRBD2. CDR1 and CDR2 from the germline V gene are SGHVS and FQNEAQ. V lost 5 bases to trimming and J lost 0 bases; unmatched junction nucleotides: 12. This CDR3 comprises 20 residues. The CDR3 loop is CASSLGTSGRGRVSYNEQFF. CDR3 in DNA: TGTGCCAGCAGCCTCGGGACTAGCGGGAGAGGTAGGGTCTCCTACAATGAGCAGTTCTTC. The whole variable domain, remainder taken from reference TRBV7-8 and TRBJ2-1, is GAGVSQSPRYKVAKRGQDVALRCDPISGHVSLFWYQQALGQGPEFLTYFQNEAQLDKSGLPSDRFFAERPEGSVSTLKIQRTQQEDSAVYLCASSLGTSGRGRVSYNEQFFGPGTRLTVL.

On this clone: At one boundary the junction diverges from the germline segment, which might be a read error. V gene TRBV13 combines with J gene TRBJ2-1; 11 positions match TRBD1. Germline V CDR1 and CDR2: PRHDT, FYEKMQ (reference sequence). The CDR3 totals 12 residues. CDR3 protein: CASSLGQGAFIF. For the CDR3, the DNA is TGTGCCAGCAGTCTCGGACAGGGGGCTTTCATCTTC. Combining the CDR3 with reference TRBV13 and TRBJ2-1 gives the whole variable domain AAGVIQSPRHLIKEKRETATLKCYPIPRHDTVYWYQQGPGQDPQFLISFYEKMQSDKGSIPDRFSAQQFSDYHSELNMSSLELGDSALYFCASSLGQGAFIFGPGTRLTVL.

V and J are TRBV9 and TRBJ1-4; the D gene is possibly TRBD1 (5 bases). This CDR3 has 16 amino acids. The germline gives CDR1 SGDLS, CDR2 YYNGEE. The V and J ends lost 3 bases and 8 bases respectively, with 20 bases between them. The CDR3 DNA is TGTGCCAGCAGCGCGTTGGCTTCGGGGGGTGGAGAAAAACTGTTTTTT. The encoded protein is CASSALASGGGEKLFF.

On this clone: Other DNA sequences in this specimen translate into the identical CDR3. The V and J genes are TRBV9 and TRBJ2-3; D remains ambiguous. Germline V lookup: CDR1 SGDLS, CDR2 YYNGEE. The CDR3 is 15 residues long. The V gene lost 4 bases and the J gene lost 0 bases, with 12 bases spanning the gap. The CDR3 protein is CASSPRLSSTDTQYF. Written as DNA, the CDR3 is TGTGCCAGCAGCCCTAGACTGTCTAGCACAGATACGCAGTATTTT. The whole variable domain, filled in from reference TRBV9 and TRBJ2-3, reads DSGVTQTPKHLITATGQRVTLRCSPRSGDLSVYWYQQSLDQGLQFLIQYYNGEERAKGNILERFSAQQFPDLHSELNLSSLELGDSALYFCASSPRLSSTDTQYFGPGTRLTVL.

The chain is built from TRBV6-4 and TRBJ2-2; 7 bases are a match to TRBD1. Trimming at V came to 6 bases and at J to 4 bases, leaving 5 bases not matched to a gene. This CDR3 has 14 amino acids. The germline gives CDR1 MRHNA, CDR2 SNTAGT. The CDR3 region is CASRVQGLTGELFF. The CDR3 coding sequence is TGTGCCAGCAGAGTACAGGGGCTCACCGGGGAGCTGTTTTTT.

V is TRBV5-1 and J is TRBJ2-5, with 8 bases identical to TRBD2. Germline CDR1 reads SGHRS; CDR2 reads YFSETQ. V lost 4 bases and J lost 5; bases outside the gene matches: 10. This CDR3 region has 15 residues. The CDR3 DNA sequence: TGCGCCAGCAGCAAAACGGGGGGGCACGGGGAGACCCAGTACTTC. Protein product: CASSKTGGHGETQYF. Full variable domain (outside the CDR3, taken from reference TRBV5-1 and TRBJ2-5): KAGVTQTPRYLIKTRGQQVTLSCSPISGHRSVSWYQQTPGQGLQFLFEYFSETQRNKGNFPGRFSGRQFSNSRSEMNVSTLELGDSALYLCASSKTGGHGETQYFGPGTRLLVL.

The chain is built from TRBV12-5 and TRBJ2-7; 11 positions agree with TRBD1. The CDR3 is made up of 16 amino acids. CDR1 LGHNT and CDR2 FRNRAP come from the germline V gene. The junction had 6 bases not matched to a gene; V was cut back by 2 bases and J by 3 bases. The CDR3 spells CASGLPLGTGGYEQYF. In DNA form, the CDR3 reads TGTGCTAGTGGTTTGCCATTAGGGACAGGGGGCTACGAGCAGTACTTC.

The V and J genes are TRBV19 and TRBJ1-5, with D perhaps matching TRBD1 (5 bases). Trimming shortened V by 7 bases and J by 4 bases, and 11 bases separated the two germline ends. The CDR3 has 13 amino acids. The germline gives CDR1 LNHDA, CDR2 SQIVND (reference sequence). The CDR3 protein is CASTKQDNQPQHF. CDR3 DNA: TGTGCCAGTACCAAACAGGATAATCAGCCCCAGCATTTT.

The chain recombines TRBV7-9 with TRBJ1-2; 7 bases align to TRBD1. Per germline, CDR1 SEHNR and CDR2 FQNEAQ (reference sequence). The V segment lost 4 bases and the J segment 0 bases; nucleotides outside the gene matches: 14. The CDR3 has 18 residues. Here the CDR3 reads CASSSRTGAEIPNYGYTF. The DNA for the CDR3 is TGTGCCAGCAGCTCAAGAACAGGGGCGGAAATTCCTAACTATGGCTACACCTTC.

The CDR3 is CASGKLAGNTGELFF. The CDR3 DNA follows: TGCGCCAGCGGCAAACTAGCGGGGAACACCGGGGAGCTGTTTTTT. The chain uses TRBV5-1 and TRBJ2-2; 9 bases align to TRBD2. In germline, CDR1 is SGHRS, CDR2 YFSETQ. Trimming at V came to 7 bases and at J to 1 base, leaving 5 bases not matched to a gene. CDR3 length equals 15 residues.

The gene calls are TRBV7-2 and TRBJ1-3; 9 positions match TRBD1. Germline-derived CDR1 and CDR2 are SGHTA and FQGNSA. The CDR3 has 16 amino acids. The J segment lost 3 bases and the V segment lost 5 bases, leaving 8 bases of the junction unmatched. The CDR3 here is CASSLKTGGYGNTIYF. The CDR3, as DNA: TGTGCCAGCAGCCTCAAGACAGGGGGTTATGGAAACACCATATATTTT.

The V and J genes are TRBV5-1 and TRBJ1-4; 9 bases line up with TRBD1. This CDR3 contains 19 residues. V trimming: 2 bases; J trimming: 0 bases; junction bases outside the gene matches: 11. The germline CDR1 and CDR2 sequences are SGHRS and YFSETQ. CDR3 amino acids: CASSLMLQGAFSTNEKLFF. The DNA of the CDR3 is TGCGCCAGCAGCTTAATGTTACAGGGGGCTTTTTCAACTAATGAAAAACTGTTTTTT.

The rearrangement joins TRBV19 to TRBJ2-3; weak D call: TRBD1 (5 bases). Between the trimmed V and J ends, which lost 3 bases and 0 bases, there was a span of 10 bases. This CDR3 contains 15 residues. The germline V gene encodes CDR1 LNHDA and CDR2 SQIVND (reference sequence). CDR3 residues: CASSMQGSSTDTQYF. DNA of the CDR3: TGTGCCAGTAGTATGCAGGGCTCTAGCACAGATACGCAGTATTTT.

The V and J genes are TRBV5-6 and TRBJ2-1; 12 bases line up with TRBD2. V gave up 4 bases and J gave up 9 bases; unmatched junction bases: 8. Germline V gives CDR1 SGHDT, CDR2 YYEEEE. This CDR3 region has 15 residues. CDR3 amino acids: CASSRTSGGRGEQFF. CDR3 nucleotide sequence: TGTGCCAGCAGCAGAACTAGCGGGGGGAGGGGTGAGCAGTTCTTC.

The rearrangement uses TRBV10-3 and TRBJ1-1; weak D call: TRBD1 (5 bases). CDR1 ENHRY and CDR2 SYGVKD come from the germline V gene. V was pared by 4 bases and J by 2 bases, with 8 bases between. The CDR3 contains 13 residues. CDR3 loop: CAISARENTEAFF. The CDR3, as DNA: TGTGCCATCAGTGCCAGGGAAAACACTGAAGCTTTCTTT.

The sample holds one count of this clone. CDR3 loop: CASSPGVAGATGELFF. The CDR3 nucleotides are TGCGCCAGCAGTCCCGGGGTAGCGGGAGCCACCGGGGAGCTGTTTTTT. The chain is built from TRBV5-1 and TRBJ2-2, with TRBD2 identical over 9 bases. The CDR3 has 16 residues. V shed 5 bases, J shed 4 bases, and the junction held 9 bases outside the gene matches. Germline V gives CDR1 SGHRS, CDR2 YFSETQ.

This clone was seen only once. For the CDR3, the DNA is TGTGCTAGTTCCTTAGGTGGGGGACTAGGTCGGGGTGAAAAACTGTTTTTT. Translation: CASSLGGGLGRGEKLFF. This rearrangement joins TRBV12-5 to TRBJ1-4; perhaps TRBD1 as D (5 bases). CDR1 and CDR2 from the germline V gene are LGHNT and FRNRAP. V shed 8 bases and J shed 7 bases, with 26 bases lying between them. This CDR3 region has 17 residues.

CDR3 DNA sequence: TGTGCCAGCAGCTTGCGTCAAGAGACCCAGTACTTC. Amino acid sequence: CASSLRQETQYF. The chain combines TRBV5-6 with TRBJ2-5; D ambiguous. CDR1 SGHDT and CDR2 YYEEEE come from the germline V gene. With 1 base removed from V and 2 bases from J, the gap between germline ends came to 3 bases. The CDR3 is made up of 12 amino acids.